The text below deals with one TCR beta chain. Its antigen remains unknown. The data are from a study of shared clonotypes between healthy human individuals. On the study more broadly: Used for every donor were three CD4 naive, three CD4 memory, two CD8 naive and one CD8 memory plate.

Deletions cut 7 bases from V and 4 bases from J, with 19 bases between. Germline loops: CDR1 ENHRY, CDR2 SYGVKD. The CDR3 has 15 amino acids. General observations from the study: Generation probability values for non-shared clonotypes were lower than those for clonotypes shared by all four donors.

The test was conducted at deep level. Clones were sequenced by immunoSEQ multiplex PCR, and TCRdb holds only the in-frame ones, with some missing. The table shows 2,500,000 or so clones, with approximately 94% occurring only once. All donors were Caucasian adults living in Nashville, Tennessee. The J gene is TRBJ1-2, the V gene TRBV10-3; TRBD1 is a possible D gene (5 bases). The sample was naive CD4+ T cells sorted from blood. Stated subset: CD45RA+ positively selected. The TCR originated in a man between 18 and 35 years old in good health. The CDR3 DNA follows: TGTGCCATCAAATCAAGTCAAGACGACAGCTATGGCTACACCTTC. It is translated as CAIKSSQDDSYGYTF.